These T cell receptor beta chains were read from a single sample in a study of blood T cell repertoires in COVID-19. The assay was immunoSEQ multiplex PCR, and TCRdb's table has in-frame clones only and misses some. Here the sample spans around 27,000 clones, 75% to 90% being singletons. The source material was peripheral blood. All receptors derive from a man between 60 and 75 years old with acute or convalescent COVID-19. CDR3s include the opening cysteine and the closing phenylalanine or tryptophan. D genes are given only for firm matches. Clone sizes are given selectively: once, few, many, or a class where the clone is expanded.

cdr3_aa: CASSGPTGSEQYF; cdr3_nt: TGTGCCAGCAGCGGTCCGACAGGGAGCGAGCAGTACTTC; clone_size: NA; j_call: TRBJ2-7; d_call: TRBD1; v_call: TRBV7-9
cdr3_aa: CASSDGDRDNQPQHF; cdr3_nt: TGCGCCAGCAGCGACGGAGACAGGGACAATCAGCCCCAGCATTTT; clone_size: once; j_call: TRBJ1-5; d_call: TRBD1; v_call: TRBV5-1
cdr3_aa: CASSPRLGGGTYNEQFF; cdr3_nt: TGCGCCAGCAGCCCCCGCCTAGGGGGAGGGACCTACAATGAGCAGTTCTTC; clone_size: NA; j_call: TRBJ2-1; d_call: NA; v_call: TRBV4-1
cdr3_aa: CASSPGGHTDTQYF; cdr3_nt: TGTGCCAGTAGTCCGGGGGGGCACACAGATACGCAGTATTTT; clone_size: NA; j_call: TRBJ2-3; d_call: TRBD2; v_call: TRBV19
cdr3_aa: CASSFRTGGLNTEAFF; cdr3_nt: TGTGCCAGCAGTTTTCGGACAGGGGGGCTGAACACTGAAGCTTTCTTT; clone_size: NA; j_call: TRBJ1-1; d_call: TRBD1; v_call: TRBV27
cdr3_aa: CASSQAGTEGTEAFF; cdr3_nt: TGTGCCAGCTCACAAGCCGGGACTGAGGGTACTGAAGCTTTCTTT; clone_size: NA; j_call: TRBJ1-1; d_call: NA; v_call: TRBV18
cdr3_aa: CASSYTTGELFF; cdr3_nt: TGTGCCAGCAGTTACACCACCGGGGAGCTGTTTTTT; clone_size: NA; j_call: TRBJ2-2; d_call: NA; v_call: TRBV28
cdr3_aa: CSVTRNDEQYF; cdr3_nt: TGCAGCGTCACACGCAATGACGAGCAGTACTTC; clone_size: NA; j_call: TRBJ2-7; d_call: NA; v_call: TRBV29-1
cdr3_aa: CATSDHGQGLQETQYF; cdr3_nt: TGTGCCACCAGTGATCATGGACAGGGGCTACAAGAGACCCAGTACTTC; clone_size: NA; j_call: TRBJ2-5; d_call: TRBD1; v_call: TRBV24-1
cdr3_aa: CASSGDTNTEAFF; cdr3_nt: TGTGCCAGCAGCGGGGACACCAACACTGAAGCTTTCTTT; clone_size: NA; j_call: TRBJ1-1; d_call: NA; v_call: TRBV2
cdr3_aa: CASRQGGNTEAFF; cdr3_nt: TGTGCCAGCAGACAGGGTGGTAACACTGAAGCTTTCTTT; clone_size: once; j_call: TRBJ1-1; d_call: NA; v_call: TRBV6-5
cdr3_aa: CASSFDSGGADEQYF; cdr3_nt: TGCGCCAGCAGCTTTGATAGCGGGGGGGCCGACGAGCAGTACTTC; clone_size: medium-sized; j_call: TRBJ2-7; d_call: TRBD2; v_call: TRBV5-1
cdr3_aa: CASSSISYEQYF; cdr3_nt: TGTGCCAGCAGCTCAATCTCCTACGAGCAGTACTTC; clone_size: NA; j_call: TRBJ2-7; d_call: NA; v_call: TRBV7-9
cdr3_aa: CASRLAGDNEQFF; cdr3_nt: TGTGCCAGCAGACTAGCGGGGGACAATGAGCAGTTCTTC; clone_size: NA; j_call: TRBJ2-1; d_call: TRBD2; v_call: TRBV28
cdr3_aa: CASSYSDRGGTEAFF; cdr3_nt: TGTGCCAGCAGTTACTCAGATAGGGGAGGCACTGAAGCTTTCTTT; clone_size: NA; j_call: TRBJ1-1; d_call: NA; v_call: TRBV6-5
cdr3_aa: CASSPPGVGSNTGELFF; cdr3_nt: TGTGCCAGCAGCCCACCCGGGGTAGGCTCGAACACCGGGGAGCTGTTTTTT; clone_size: NA; j_call: TRBJ2-2; d_call: NA; v_call: TRBV7-9
cdr3_aa: CSASSFQAFSGAPNSPLHF; cdr3_nt: TGCAGTGCTAGTTCTTTCCAGGCTTTTTCTGGGGCTCCGAATTCACCCCTCCACTTT; clone_size: NA; j_call: TRBJ1-6; d_call: NA; v_call: TRBV20-1
cdr3_aa: CASSYPDPSHTDTQYF; cdr3_nt: TGTGCCAGCAGTTACCCGGACCCTAGCCACACAGATACGCAGTATTTT; clone_size: NA; j_call: TRBJ2-3; d_call: NA; v_call: TRBV6-5
cdr3_aa: CASNNRKNTEAFF; cdr3_nt: TGTGCCAGCAACAACAGGAAGAACACTGAAGCTTTCTTT; clone_size: once; j_call: TRBJ1-1; d_call: NA; v_call: TRBV7-9
cdr3_aa: CASCRNEREQYF; cdr3_nt: TGTGCCAGCTGCCGTAACGAGCGGGAGCAGTACTTC; clone_size: NA; j_call: TRBJ2-7; d_call: NA; v_call: TRBV12-3/TRBV12-4
cdr3_aa: CASSFRAGISNQPQHF; cdr3_nt: TGTGCCAGCAGCTTTCGGGCAGGGATTAGCAATCAGCCCCAGCATTTT; clone_size: NA; j_call: TRBJ1-5; d_call: NA; v_call: TRBV7-2
cdr3_aa: CASSSQGTPSYNYGYTF; cdr3_nt: TGTGCCAGCAGCTCACAGGGTACCCCATCTTATAACTATGGCTACACCTTC; clone_size: NA; j_call: TRBJ1-2; d_call: NA; v_call: TRBV7-9
cdr3_aa: CASRTQGNQPQHF; cdr3_nt: TGTGCCAGTAGGACACAGGGTAATCAGCCCCAGCATTTT; clone_size: NA; j_call: TRBJ1-5; d_call: NA; v_call: TRBV19
cdr3_aa: CASSATGSTDTQYF; cdr3_nt: TGTGCCAGCTCCGCGACAGGATCCACAGATACGCAGTATTTT; clone_size: NA; j_call: TRBJ2-3; d_call: NA; v_call: TRBV18
cdr3_aa: CASSFAGAAGELFF; cdr3_nt: TGTGCCAGCAGTTTTGCGGGAGCTGCCGGGGAGCTGTTTTTT; clone_size: NA; j_call: TRBJ2-2; d_call: TRBD2; v_call: TRBV27
cdr3_aa: CAISATDRLNTEAFF; cdr3_nt: TGTGCCATCAGTGCGACAGATAGACTGAACACTGAAGCTTTCTTT; clone_size: NA; j_call: TRBJ1-1; d_call: NA; v_call: TRBV10-3
cdr3_aa: CASSLNQGAEAFF; cdr3_nt: TGTGCCAGCAGCTTAAATCAGGGGGCTGAAGCTTTCTTT; clone_size: NA; j_call: TRBJ1-1; d_call: TRBD1; v_call: TRBV11-3
cdr3_aa: CASSPDYRFSYEQYF; cdr3_nt: TGTGCCAGCAGCCCCGACTATCGATTCTCCTACGAGCAGTACTTC; clone_size: NA; j_call: TRBJ2-7; d_call: NA; v_call: TRBV7-6
cdr3_aa: CASSPGQGRDNEQFF; cdr3_nt: TGCGCCAGCAGCCCTGGCCAGGGTAGGGACAATGAGCAGTTCTTC; clone_size: NA; j_call: TRBJ2-1; d_call: NA; v_call: TRBV5-1
cdr3_aa: CASSDWTGANTEAFF; cdr3_nt: TGCGCCAGCAGCGACTGGACAGGGGCTAACACTGAAGCTTTCTTT; clone_size: NA; j_call: TRBJ1-1; d_call: TRBD1; v_call: TRBV5-1
cdr3_aa: CASSSARGNTEAFF; cdr3_nt: TGTGCCAGCAGCTCAGCAAGGGGGAACACTGAAGCTTTCTTT; clone_size: NA; j_call: TRBJ1-1; d_call: NA; v_call: TRBV7-9
cdr3_aa: CASSFLGELFF; cdr3_nt: TGTGCCAGCAGCTTCCTCGGGGAGCTGTTTTTT; clone_size: NA; j_call: TRBJ2-2; d_call: NA; v_call: TRBV11-2